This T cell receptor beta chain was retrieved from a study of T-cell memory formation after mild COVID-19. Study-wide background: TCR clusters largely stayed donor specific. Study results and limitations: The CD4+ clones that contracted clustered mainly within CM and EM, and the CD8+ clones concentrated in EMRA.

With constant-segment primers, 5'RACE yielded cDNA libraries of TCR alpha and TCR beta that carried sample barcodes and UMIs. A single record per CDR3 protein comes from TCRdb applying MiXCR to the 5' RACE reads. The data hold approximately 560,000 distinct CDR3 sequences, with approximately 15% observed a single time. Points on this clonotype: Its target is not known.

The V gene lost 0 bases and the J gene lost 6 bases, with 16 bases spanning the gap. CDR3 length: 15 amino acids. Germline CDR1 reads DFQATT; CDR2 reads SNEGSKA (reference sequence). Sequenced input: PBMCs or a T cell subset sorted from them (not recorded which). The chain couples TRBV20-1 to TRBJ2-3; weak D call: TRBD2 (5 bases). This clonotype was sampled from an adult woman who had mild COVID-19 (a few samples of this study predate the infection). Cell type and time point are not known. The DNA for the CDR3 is TGCAGTGCTAGAGACATCAGCGCCAGAGGGGATACGCAGTATTTT. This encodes CSARDISARGDTQYF.